This T cell receptor beta chain is drawn from a study of T cell responses to AZD1222 COVID-19 vaccine. Study outcomes and limitations: The sample set comprised mostly white British donors with more females, and clonal diversity was possibly underestimated. Researchers report vaccine-associated CD4 TCRs spanning spike, with dominance at 160-218 and 743-854. A reported finding is that nearly half of spike-specific TCRs target unmutated variant regions.

The CDR3 is 13 amino acids. V lost 0 bases, J lost 7 bases, and 10 bases lay in between. CDR1 SGHRS and CDR2 YFSETQ come from the germline V gene. Assay used: immunoSEQ multiplex PCR; TCRdb lists only in-frame clones, some missing. Of about 93,000 clones in the sample, roughly nine tenths were seen once. On this clone itself: Its target is unknown.

V gene TRBV5-1 combines with J gene TRBJ1-2; the D is unclear. The source is an adult in good health. This material consisted of peripheral blood, taken on day 0 of MenACWY control vaccination. The CDR3 sequence is CASSLGLGFGYTF. CDR3 coding DNA: TGCGCCAGCAGCTTGGGCCTCGGGTTTGGCTACACCTTC.